A single sample gave rise to the 27 T cell receptor beta chains below, sequenced in a study of shared clonotypes between healthy human individuals. The data were produced by immunoSEQ multiplex PCR, yet TCRdb's version contains in-frame clones alone and is incomplete. The sample holds some 1 million clones, about 75% seen once. What was sequenced was memory CD4+ T cells sorted from blood. Subset described: CD45RA-negative fraction. The receptors here all came from a man aged 18 to 30 in good health.

Concerning this clone: Different DNA sequences within this sample yield the same CDR3. This chain connects TRBV30 to TRBJ1-2; tentative D call: TRBD1 (6 bases). Trimming pared 0 bases from V and 5 bases from J, leaving 7 bases between. In germline, CDR1 is GTSNPN, CDR2 SVGIG (reference sequence). The CDR3 runs to 12 residues. The CDR3 nucleotides are TGTGCCTGGAGTGTACAGGGTTATGGCTACACCTTC. Its protein is CAWSVQGYGYTF.

The rearrangement uses TRBV5-6 and TRBJ2-2; possibly TRBD1 for D (6 bases). CDR1 is SGHDT and CDR2 is YYEEEE in the germline V gene. The CDR3 has 14 residues. With 5 bases removed from V and 3 bases from J, the gap between germline ends came to 11 bases. CDR3 nucleotide sequence: TGTGCCAGCAGACCTGACAGGTACACCGGGGAGCTGTTTTTT. It codes for CASRPDRYTGELFF.

The chain joins TRBV14 to TRBJ2-7, with 9 bases identical to TRBD1. The CDR3 is 12 amino acids. Germline CDR1 and CDR2: SGHDN and FVKESK. J gave up 6 bases and V 8 bases, and 5 bases lay outside the gene matches. The CDR3 nucleotides read TGTGCCAGCGCCGGACAGGGGTTCGAGCAGTACTTC. The encoded protein is CASAGQGFEQYF.

The chain couples TRBV11-2 to TRBJ2-1; D uncertain. The CDR3 is 12 residues long. V lost 6 bases and J lost 8, with 11 bases in between. The germline V gene has CDR1 SGHAT and CDR2 FQNNGV. As DNA, the CDR3 is TGTGCCAGCAGGCGGACCAGTGATGAGCAGTTCTTC. As protein: CASRRTSDEQFF. Together with reference TRBV11-2 and TRBJ2-1, the CDR3 gives the full variable domain: EAGVAQSPRYKIIEKRQSVAFWCNPISGHATLYWYQQILGQGPKLLIQFQNNGVVDDSQLPKDRFSAERLKGVDSTLKIQPAKLEDSAVYLCASRRTSDEQFFGPGTRLTVL.

The chain recombines TRBV19 with TRBJ1-2; weak D call: TRBD1 (5 bases). Trimming cost V 4 bases and J 2 bases, with 11 bases left between them. Germline V gives CDR1 LNHDA, CDR2 SQIVND (reference sequence). This CDR3 has 14 amino acids. The CDR3 DNA sequence: TGTGCCAGTAGTACAGGCAGGGAGAACTATGGCTACACCTTC. This codes for CASSTGRENYGYTF.

This clone came up once. Other DNA sequences within the sample encode an identical CDR3. The V and J genes are TRBV10-3 and TRBJ1-1; D ambiguous. Trimming shortened V by 3 bases and J by 0 bases, and 8 bases separated the two germline ends. The germline gives CDR1 ENHRY, CDR2 SYGVKD. This CDR3 comprises 14 residues. The CDR3 spells CAISDRTLNTEAFF. The CDR3 DNA reads as TGTGCCATCAGTGACCGAACCTTGAACACTGAAGCTTTCTTT.

The chain combines TRBV27 with TRBJ1-6; D remains unclear. Looked up from germline, CDR1 is MNHEY and CDR2 is SMNVEV (reference sequence). V was trimmed by 3 bases and J by 9 bases, leaving 12 bases between them. CDR3 length equals 14 residues. CDR3 DNA: TGTGCCAGCAGTTTGGTGGAGCGTCGTTCACCCCTCCACTTT. This codes for CASSLVERRSPLHF.

The V and J genes are TRBV28 and TRBJ1-3; no clear D gene. Trimming stripped 7 bases from V and 4 bases from J, with 8 bases between. Germline-derived CDR1 and CDR2 are MDHEN and SYDVKM. The CDR3 is 12 amino acids. CDR3 sequence reads: CASKEKGNTIYF. CDR3 nucleotide sequence: TGTGCCAGCAAAGAGAAAGGAAACACCATATATTTT.

The rearrangement joins TRBV7-2 to TRBJ1-2; 8 bases are a match to TRBD1. Trimming took 5 bases from V and 1 from J; bases not matched to a gene: 12. Per germline, CDR1 SGHTA and CDR2 FQGNSA. The CDR3 spans 17 residues. The CDR3 DNA reads TGTGCCAGCAGCCTGACAGGGGCGTCAAAGGGTAACTATGGCTACACCTTC. Translated, it gives CASSLTGASKGNYGYTF.

This rearrangement joins TRBV19 to TRBJ2-7; 10 positions match TRBD1. The junction had 9 bases not matched to a gene; V was cut back by 5 bases and J by 5 bases. Looked up from germline, CDR1 is LNHDA and CDR2 is SQIVND (reference sequence). The length of the CDR3 is 15 residues. The CDR3, as DNA: TGTGCCAGTAGTTCCCCAGACAGGGGGCACGACGAGCAGTACTTC. Translation: CASSSPDRGHDEQYF.

The gene calls are TRBV19 and TRBJ1-4; D is unclear. CDR3 size: 15 residues. Germline CDR1 is LNHDA and CDR2 is SQIVND (reference sequence). V lost 1 base to trimming and J lost 5 bases, with 11 bases between them. CDR3 in DNA: TGTGCCAGTAGTATAGTCTCTGGGCCAAATGAAAAACTGTTTTTT. Translation: CASSIVSGPNEKLFF.

The chain joins TRBV5-1 to TRBJ2-1; TRBD2 aligns across 13 bases. CDR3 length: 20 residues. CDR1 and CDR2 from the germline V gene are SGHRS and YFSETQ. V shed 7 bases and J 6 bases; nucleotides not matched to a gene: 22. The CDR3 region has the DNA TGCGCCAGCCCCCCTTCCCCCGGGGGACTAGCGGGGTCATGGGGCAATGAGCAGTTCTTC. Its protein product is CASPPSPGGLAGSWGNEQFF.

In its sample, this clone was seen once. The junction departs from germline at one end; a sequencing error may be responsible. The chain is built from TRBV7-2 and TRBJ1-1; tentatively, D is TRBD1 (6 bases). This CDR3 is 14 amino acids long. CDR1 SGHTA and CDR2 FQGNSA come from the germline V gene. CDR3 in amino acids: CASSSRGPNAEAFF. Here the CDR3 DNA reads TGTGCCAGCAGCTCCAGGGGTCCGAACGCTGAAGCTTTCTTT.

This clone was picked up a small number of times. The CDR3 DNA is TGCGCCAGCAGCTTATCCCCGACTAGCGGGGGGCTCACAGATACGCAGTATTTT. This encodes CASSLSPTSGGLTDTQYF. The chain carries TRBV5-1 and TRBJ2-3; TRBD2 aligns across 13 bases. There are 18 residues in the CDR3. Unmatched junction bases numbered 8, after V lost 2 bases and J lost 2 bases. Looked up from germline, CDR1 is SGHRS and CDR2 is YFSETQ.

This rearrangement joins TRBV7-2 to TRBJ1-2; maybe TRBD1 (5 bases). This CDR3 comprises 12 residues. V shed 5 bases and J shed 6 bases, with 10 bases lying between them. Per germline, CDR1 SGHTA and CDR2 FQGNSA. The CDR3 nucleotides read TGTGCCAGCAGCCGCCTGGGGGATGGCTACACCTTC. It specifies CASSRLGDGYTF.

The chain joins TRBV28 to TRBJ1-6; TRBD1 matches at 12 bases. The V gene's germline CDR1 is MDHEN and CDR2 SYDVKM. Trimming at V came to 6 bases and at J to 9 bases, leaving 0 bases not matched to a gene. The CDR3 runs 13 residues. CDR3 protein: CASRGQGASPLHF. In DNA, the CDR3 is TGTGCCAGCAGGGGACAGGGGGCTTCACCCCTCCACTTT.

The chain recombines TRBV2 with TRBJ1-5, with 8 bases lining up with TRBD1. The junction had 6 bases not matched to a gene; V was cut back by 5 bases and J by 3 bases. Germline CDR1 and CDR2: SNHLY and FYNNEI. The CDR3 is 15 residues long. DNA of the CDR3: TGTGCCAGCAGTCCCGGGACAGGCTACAATCAGCCCCAGCATTTT. Translated: CASSPGTGYNQPQHF.

The chain recombines TRBV5-1 with TRBJ1-1, with unresolved D. In germline, CDR1 is SGHRS, CDR2 YFSETQ. The V and J ends lost 4 bases and 10 bases respectively, with 14 bases between them. The CDR3 covers 12 residues. The CDR3 loop is CASSLDPEGAFF. Written as DNA, the CDR3 is TGCGCCAGCAGCCTAGACCCTGAGGGAGCTTTCTTT.

The table lists this clone with a few counts. The V gene is TRBV7-2, the J gene TRBJ2-1, with a weak D call TRBD2 (5 bases). The CDR3 length is 14 residues. The ends were cut back, 5 bases at V and 7 bases at J, with 15 bases in the middle. CDR1 SGHTA and CDR2 FQGNSA come from the germline V gene. Here the CDR3 reads CASSPVLSGNEQFF. The DNA of the CDR3 is TGTGCCAGCAGCCCAGTATTAAGCGGAAATGAGCAGTTCTTC.

The V call is TRBV6-5, the J call TRBJ2-7; 8 bases match TRBD2. There are 15 residues in the CDR3. V dropped 5 bases and J dropped 3; count of bases not matched to a gene: 9. Per the germline V gene, CDR1 is MNHEY and CDR2 is SVGAGI. CDR3 region: CASSVSGNAHYEQYF. CDR3 bases: TGTGCCAGCAGTGTTAGCGGGAATGCCCACTACGAGCAGTACTTC.

The CDR3 coding sequence is TGTGCCACCAACCCACAGGGGCTTCGTACTGAAGCTTTCTTT. Its protein product is CATNPQGLRTEAFF. The chain joins TRBV28 to TRBJ1-1; TRBD1 matches 7 bases. Germline V gene lookup returns CDR1 MDHEN and CDR2 SYDVKM. Trimming removed 10 bases from V and 5 bases from J; junction bases left unmatched: 13. This CDR3 contains 14 residues.

The J gene is TRBJ1-1, the V gene TRBV5-1, with TRBD1 as a possible D gene (5 bases). V lost 0 bases and J lost 1, with 10 bases in between. The germline CDR1 and CDR2 sequences are SGHRS and YFSETQ. This CDR3 contains 15 residues. CDR3 nucleotide sequence: TGCGCCAGCAGCTTGGCTGTGGGGACGAACACTGAAGCTTTCTTT. As protein: CASSLAVGTNTEAFF.

The chain employs TRBV6-6 and TRBJ1-1; 9 bases are a match to TRBD1. The CDR3 is 14 amino acids. V was pared by 2 bases and J by 6 bases, with 4 bases of the junction left unmatched. Germline loops: CDR1 MNHNY, CDR2 SVGAGI (reference sequence). The CDR3 DNA sequence: TGTGCCAGCAGTTACGGGGACAGGGTCCCTGAAGCTTTCTTT. Residues: CASSYGDRVPEAFF.

The chain recombines TRBV21-1 with TRBJ2-2; the table's D call TRBD1 went unverified against the DNA. TRBV21-1 is assigned pseudogene status. CDR3 size: 13 residues. CDR3 nucleotides: TGTGCCATAGGACAGCTGAAACACCGGGGAGCTGTTTTT. It encodes CAIGQLKHRGAVF.

The chain combines TRBV9 with TRBJ2-2; tentative D call: TRBD2 (5 bases). Germline loops: CDR1 SGDLS, CDR2 YYNGEE. Trimming left V 6 bases short and J 4 bases short, with 22 bases between. CDR3 length: 17 residues. DNA for the CDR3: TGTGCCAGCATCCAAAAAGGGAGAGGAGGAAGCACCGGGGAGCTGTTTTTT. This translates into CASIQKGRGGSTGELFF.

Ten or more counts support this clone. The V call is TRBV5-1, the J call TRBJ2-1; possibly TRBD2 for D (6 bases). V was cut by 7 bases and J by 1 base, with 9 bases left in between. The CDR3 runs to 13 residues. CDR1 is SGHRS and CDR2 is YFSETQ in the germline V gene. The CDR3 DNA reads as TGCGCCAGCGGGACTGGGTCCTACAATGAGCAGTTCTTC. Its protein product is CASGTGSYNEQFF.

This chain joins TRBV11-3 and TRBJ2-2; D gene unclear. Germline V gene data show CDR1 as SGHNT and CDR2 as YENEEA. The ends were cut back, 4 bases at V and 5 bases at J, with 8 bases in the middle. The CDR3 totals 13 residues. In DNA, the CDR3 is TGTGCCAGCAGCTCTAAGAGTACCGGGGAGCTGTTTTTT. As protein: CASSSKSTGELFF.